Listed here is a single T cell receptor (beta chain). The sample belongs to a study of Graves' ophthalmopathy and Graves' hyperthyroidism. Looking at the study overall: Samples of peripheral blood were obtained at initial diagnosis, prior to treatment of any kind.

Additional autoimmune diseases, uncontrolled infections, pregnancy or lactation disqualified patients. For repertoire sequencing, the TCR beta CDR3 regions were amplified from RNA transcripts. First-round RT-PCR with HTBI primers preceded a second-round multiplex PCR. TCRdb reprocessed the multiplex PCR reads via MiXCR and lists one record per CDR3 protein. The sample lists approximately 210,000 distinct CDR3 sequences, under 30% occurring once. Germline lookup yields CDR1 SGHVS and CDR2 FQNEAQ. The V gene lost 5 bases and the J gene lost 2 bases, with 19 bases spanning the gap. The CDR3 is made up of 16 amino acids.

Sequencing was done on a sample of peripheral blood. This chain connects TRBV7-8 to TRBJ2-7; D gene unclear. This clonotype was sampled from a man aged 50 to 60 with Graves' ophthalmopathy. The CDR3 loop is CASSRTPSVWAYEQYF. The CDR3 DNA reads as TGTGCCAGCAGCCGCACCCCCTCGGTCTGGGCCTACGAGCAGTACTTC.